One and the same sample provided the 29 T cell receptor beta chains below, sequenced in a study of patients and donors after allogeneic stem cell transplantation. TCRdb re-called the RT-PCR reads with MiXCR, one entry per CDR3 protein. Of 150,000 to 200,000 distinct CDR3 sequences in the sample, roughly 24% were seen once. Sequencing was performed on blood, either unsorted or a sorted T cell fraction (not recorded which). These receptors were collected from a human donor who was either an allogeneic HSCT recipient or a stem cell or donor lymphocyte infusion donor (not recorded which). It is not recorded whose cells these are; they may come from a transplant donor.

The chain carries TRBV12-3 or TRBV12-4 and TRBJ2-4; D is unclear. The CDR3 is 12 amino acids. Trimming took off 1 base at V and 8 bases at J, with 6 bases between the two ends. This chain's CDR3 is CASSLGRDIQYF. DNA of the CDR3: TGTGCCAGCAGTTTAGGGCGTGACATTCAGTACTTC.

The rearrangement links TRBV5-1 to TRBJ1-1; 8 bases line up with TRBD1. CDR3 size: 15 residues. Germline-derived CDR1 and CDR2 are SGHRS and YFSETQ. V lost 3 bases to trimming and J lost 1 base; unmatched junction nucleotides: 5. CDR3 amino acids: CASSSGQGGNTEAFF. The CDR3 nucleotides are TGCGCCAGCAGCTCCGGACAGGGTGGGAACACTGAAGCTTTCTTT.

CDR3 sequence: CASSPPGSNEQFF. The DNA for the CDR3 is TGTGCCAGCAGCCCCCCGGGTAGCAATGAGCAGTTCTTC. The V call is TRBV7-2, the J call TRBJ2-1; D gene ambiguous. Germline V CDR1 and CDR2: SGHTA, FQGNSA. Trimming pared 5 bases from V and 6 bases from J, leaving 11 bases between. There are 13 residues in the CDR3.

The CDR3 DNA follows: TGTGCCAGCAACCCTGGATACGGGAGCTACGAGCAGTACTTC. It specifies CASNPGYGSYEQYF. The chain is built from TRBV14 and TRBJ2-7, with D perhaps TRBD2 (6 bases). In germline, CDR1 is SGHDN, CDR2 FVKESK. The CDR3 consists of 14 residues. Trimming shortened V by 7 bases and J by 3 bases, and 16 bases separated the two germline ends. Based on the CDR3 plus reference TRBV14 and TRBJ2-7, the full variable domain is EAGVTQFPSHSVIEKGQTVTLRCDPISGHDNLYWYRRVMGKEIKFLLHFVKESKQDESGMPNNRFLAERTGGTYSTLKVQPAELEDSGVYFCASNPGYGSYEQYFGPGTRLTVT.

This clonotype was counted only a few times. V and J are TRBV6-6 and TRBJ2-7; 7 nucleotides agree with TRBD1. Germline V gene data show CDR1 as MNHNY and CDR2 as SVGAGI (reference sequence). The CDR3 consists of 15 residues. V was pared by 2 bases and J by 2 bases, with 6 bases of the junction left unmatched. The CDR3 region is CASSYQDRFAYEQYF. CDR3 in DNA: TGTGCCAGCAGTTACCAGGACAGGTTCGCCTACGAGCAGTACTTC.

This clonotype showed up just a few times. The V call is TRBV20-1, the J call TRBJ2-7; 8 bases line up with TRBD1. Germline values: CDR1 DFQATT, CDR2 SNEGSKA (reference sequence). V lost 8 bases, J lost 0 bases, and 6 bases stayed unmatched. This CDR3 has 13 amino acids. The CDR3 DNA reads TGCAGTTCCAGGGGGCGGGCCTCCTACGAGCAGTACTTC. Amino acid sequence: CSSRGRASYEQYF.

This clonotype was picked up many times. V gene TRBV9 combines with J gene TRBJ2-3; D possibly corresponds to TRBD2 (5 bases). Germline CDR1 and CDR2: SGDLS and YYNGEE. This CDR3 comprises 15 residues. Between the trimmed V and J ends, which lost 0 bases and 2 bases, there was a span of 10 bases. CDR3 sequence: CASSVDVALTDTQYF. The CDR3 region has the DNA TGTGCCAGCAGCGTAGACGTAGCGCTCACAGATACGCAGTATTTT.

The genes are TRBV5-1 and TRBJ2-2; tentatively, D is TRBD1 or TRBD2 (5 bases each). Germline V gene data show CDR1 as SGHRS and CDR2 as YFSETQ. V lost 8 bases, J lost 3 bases, and 20 bases lay in between. The CDR3 loop spans 16 amino acids. Written as DNA, the CDR3 is TGCGCCAGTAAACGGGACGGACGATTCGACACCGGGGAGCTGTTTTTT. Its translation: CASKRDGRFDTGELFF.

This clonotype has more than one count but fewer than ten. The chain couples TRBV18 to TRBJ2-2; D call uncertain. V shed 0 bases and J shed 0 bases, with 5 bases lying between them. CDR3 length equals 15 residues. Germline V CDR1 and CDR2: KGHSH, LQKENI. This chain's CDR3 is CASSPPAANTGELFF. In DNA form, the CDR3 reads TGTGCCAGCTCACCACCGGCAGCGAACACCGGGGAGCTGTTTTTT.

This clonotype was seen only a few times. The chain recombines TRBV11-2 with TRBJ2-5, with D perhaps assigned TRBD1 or TRBD2 (5 bases each). V was shortened by 2 bases and J by 5 bases, with 12 bases between the two germline ends. This CDR3 is 14 amino acids long. Germline V CDR1 and CDR2: SGHAT, FQNNGV. The CDR3 is CASSLYGARETQYF. In nucleotides, the CDR3 is TGTGCCAGCAGCTTATACGGGGCCAGGGAGACCCAGTACTTC.

This clonotype has a single count. V gene TRBV24-1 combines with J gene TRBJ2-5, with D perhaps TRBD1 (5 bases). Trimming stripped 3 bases from V and 1 base from J, with 17 bases between. CDR1 KGHDR and CDR2 SFDVKD come from the germline V gene. The CDR3 is made up of 17 amino acids. The CDR3 coding sequence is TGTGCCACCAGTGATCTGGCCCAAGATAGGGGCCAAGAGACCCAGTACTTC. Its translation is CATSDLAQDRGQETQYF.

V usage is TRBV2 and J usage is TRBJ2-5; 10 bases fit TRBD2. Germline lookup yields CDR1 SNHLY and CDR2 FYNNEI. CDR3 length equals 14 residues. V gave up 7 bases and J gave up 5 bases; unmatched junction bases: 7. The CDR3 here is CASIVTSGDETQYF. The CDR3 nucleotides are TGTGCCAGCATAGTTACTAGCGGGGATGAGACCCAGTACTTC.

The genes are TRBV12-3 or TRBV12-4 and TRBJ2-1; D call uncertain. Between the trimmed V and J ends, which lost 2 bases and 0 bases, there was a span of 20 bases. This CDR3 contains 19 residues. Here the CDR3 DNA reads TGTGCCAGCAGTTTAAATCCGGTCCTAGGCAGAAGCTCCTACAATGAGCAGTTCTTC. It specifies CASSLNPVLGRSSYNEQFF.

As concerns this clonotype: At one end the junction does not follow the germline gene, possibly because of a read error. This sequence joins TRBV20-1 and TRBJ2-2; 8 bases map to TRBD1. This CDR3 spans 14 amino acids. The V gene's germline CDR1 is DFQATT and CDR2 SNEGSKA (reference sequence). The CDR3, as DNA: TGCAGTGCTAGAGGGACAGGGAGGACCGGGAAGCTGTTTTTT. Amino acid sequence: CSARGTGRTGKLFF.

The chain is built from TRBV5-1 and TRBJ2-7; D ambiguous. The CDR3 is 14 amino acids. Trimming pared 0 bases from V and 5 bases from J, leaving 12 bases between. From germline, CDR1 is SGHRS and CDR2 YFSETQ. The CDR3 DNA sequence: TGCGCCAGCAGCTTGGTGGCGATTAGGGACGAGCAGTACTTC. Protein product: CASSLVAIRDEQYF.

The V and J genes are TRBV5-1 and TRBJ2-5; no clear D gene. The V end was cut by 1 base, the J end by 3 bases, with 10 bases between. This CDR3 contains 14 residues. Per germline, CDR1 SGHRS and CDR2 YFSETQ. This CDR3 reads CASSLSETEETQYF. The CDR3 DNA is TGCGCCAGCAGCTTGTCAGAGACTGAAGAGACCCAGTACTTC.

The CDR3 protein is CSVDPGAGETQYF. The CDR3 coding sequence is TGCAGCGTTGATCCGGGGGCAGGCGAGACCCAGTACTTC. The chain links TRBV29-1 to TRBJ2-5; D assignment may be TRBD1 or TRBD2 (6 bases each). With 3 bases removed from V and 5 bases from J, the gap between germline ends came to 13 bases. From germline, CDR1 is SQVTM and CDR2 ANQGSEA. The CDR3 sequence is 13 residues long.

Only a few counts were recorded for this clonotype. The rearrangement uses TRBV12-3 or TRBV12-4 and TRBJ1-6; D may be TRBD1 (5 bases). The CDR3 has 14 residues. The V end lost 6 bases, the J end lost 7 bases, and 13 bases lay between the germline ends. CDR3 DNA sequence: TGTGCCAGCAGCCGAGGGACGGGGAATTCACCCCTCCACTTT. Translated: CASSRGTGNSPLHF.

The gene calls are TRBV9 and TRBJ2-2; 7 bases align to TRBD1. Trimming removed 3 bases from V and 9 bases from J; junction bases left unmatched: 8. This CDR3 is built from 14 residues. The germline gives CDR1 SGDLS, CDR2 YYNGEE. DNA for the CDR3: TGTGCCAGCAGCGCACAGGGGTGGGCCCGGGAGCTGTTTTTT. Amino acid sequence: CASSAQGWARELFF.

The chain employs TRBV29-1 and TRBJ2-7; D gene ambiguous. Between the trimmed V and J ends, which lost 0 bases and 6 bases, there was a span of 6 bases. The CDR3 has 11 amino acids. Germline CDR1 reads SQVTM; CDR2 reads ANQGSEA. As DNA, the CDR3 is TGCAGCGTTGAAGATTTACTCGAGCAGTACTTC. It codes for CSVEDLLEQYF.

CDR3 sequence: CASSPGGDYSNQPQHF. DNA of the CDR3: TGCGCCAGCAGCCCTGGGGGTGATTATAGCAATCAGCCCCAGCATTTT. The gene calls are TRBV4-1 and TRBJ1-5, with TRBD1 as a possible D gene (5 bases). V shed 4 bases and J shed 0 bases, with 13 bases lying between them. This CDR3 is built from 16 residues. From germline, CDR1 is MGHRA and CDR2 YSYEKL.

This clonotype was counted between two and nine times. This chain joins TRBV7-9 and TRBJ2-7, with 10 positions matching TRBD1. The CDR3 is 15 residues long. The trim removed 6 bases at V and 5 bases at J, leaving 10 bases unmatched. Germline CDR1 and CDR2: SEHNR and FQNEAQ (reference sequence). The CDR3 sequence: CASSTGTGDYDEQYF. As DNA, the CDR3 is TGTGCCAGCAGTACCGGGACAGGGGATTACGACGAGCAGTACTTC.

In this sample, this clonotype turned up a few times. The rearrangement links TRBV5-1 to TRBJ1-4; D gene uncertain. The CDR3 covers 17 residues. The germline V gene encodes CDR1 SGHRS and CDR2 YFSETQ. Trimming took 3 bases from V and 4 from J, leaving 19 bases between them. CDR3 region: CASSSGLFEKSNEKLFF. Here the CDR3 DNA reads TGCGCCAGCAGCTCCGGCCTTTTCGAGAAGAGTAATGAAAAACTGTTTTTT.

V usage is TRBV5-1 and J usage is TRBJ2-1; D gene unclear. This CDR3 contains 14 residues. Per the germline V gene, CDR1 is SGHRS and CDR2 is YFSETQ. V gave up 0 bases and J gave up 7 bases, with 11 bases separating them. CDR3 amino acids: CASSLAGSGNEQFF. In DNA, the CDR3 is TGCGCCAGCAGCTTGGCAGGATCCGGGAATGAGCAGTTCTTC.

This clonotype was counted once. The CDR3 does not end in the conserved phenylalanine or tryptophan, so this is likely a read error. The chain links TRBV4-2 to TRBJ2-2, with unresolved D. V lost 4 bases and J 8 bases, leaving 14 bases between the germline ends. The CDR3 spans 14 residues. Germline V gene data show CDR1 as LGHNA and CDR2 as YNFKEQ. CDR3 DNA: TGTGCCAGCAGCCCAAGACAAGAACGGGGGGAGCTGTTTTTG. Protein product: CASSPRQERGELFL.

This clonotype was detected only a few times. DNA for the CDR3: TGCAGTGCTAGAGATCTACCGAGGGACATAGATGAGCAGTTCTTC. As protein: CSARDLPRDIDEQFF. The chain uses TRBV20-1 and TRBJ2-1; D possibly corresponds to TRBD1 (6 bases). V gave up 0 bases and J gave up 8 bases, with 17 bases separating them. The germline gives CDR1 DFQATT, CDR2 SNEGSKA (reference sequence). CDR3 size: 15 residues.

The genes are TRBV6-5 and TRBJ2-2; unclear D gene. Germline V CDR1 and CDR2: MNHEY, SVGAGI. The CDR3 loop spans 13 amino acids. Trimming stripped 4 bases from V and 4 bases from J, with 7 bases between. The CDR3 region has the DNA TGTGCCAGCAGTTCCCCGGGCACCGGGGAGCTGTTTTTT. Translated: CASSSPGTGELFF.

The chain uses TRBV7-3 and TRBJ2-3; TRBD2 matches 10 bases. V was clipped by 2 bases and J by 6 bases; unmatched bases: 5. Germline CDR1 reads SGHTA; CDR2 reads FQGTGA. The CDR3 contains 15 residues. CDR3 sequence: CASSLWTSGGDTQYF. The CDR3 DNA is TGTGCCAGCAGCTTATGGACTAGCGGAGGGGATACGCAGTATTTT.

In regard to this clonotype: The junction shows a germline mismatch at one end, possibly a read error. This rearrangement joins TRBV3-1 to TRBJ1-1; 8 positions match TRBD1. From germline, CDR1 is LGHDT and CDR2 YNNKEL (reference sequence). This CDR3 has 16 residues. The CDR3 region is CASSQEEDRVRTEAFF. In DNA, the CDR3 is TGTGCCAGCAGCCAAGAGGAGGACAGGGTGAGGACTGAGGCTTTCTTT.